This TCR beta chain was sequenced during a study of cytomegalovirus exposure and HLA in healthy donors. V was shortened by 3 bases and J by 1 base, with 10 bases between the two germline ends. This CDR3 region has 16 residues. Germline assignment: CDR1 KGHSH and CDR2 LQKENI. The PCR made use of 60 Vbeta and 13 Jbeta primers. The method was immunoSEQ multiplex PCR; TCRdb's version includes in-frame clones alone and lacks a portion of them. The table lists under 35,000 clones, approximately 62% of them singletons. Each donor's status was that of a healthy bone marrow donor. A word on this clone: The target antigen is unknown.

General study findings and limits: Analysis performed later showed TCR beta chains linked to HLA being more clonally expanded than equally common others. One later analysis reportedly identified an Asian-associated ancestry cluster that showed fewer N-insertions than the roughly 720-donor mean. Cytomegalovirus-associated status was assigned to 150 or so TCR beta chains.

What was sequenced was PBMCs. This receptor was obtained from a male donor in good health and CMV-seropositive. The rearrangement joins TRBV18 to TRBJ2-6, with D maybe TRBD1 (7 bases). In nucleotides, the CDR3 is TGTGCCAGCTCACCTCAGGGGGGATCTGGGGCCAACGTCCTGACTTTC. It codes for CASSPQGGSGANVLTF.